Detailed here is one TCR beta chain. Its antigen is currently unknown. The record originates from a study of cytomegalovirus exposure and HLA in healthy donors. General study findings and limits: Most TCR sequences showed up rarely, but some public TCRs showed up in many donors. In an earlier analysis, most TCR beta V segments were productive about 87% or about 30% of the time.

The PCR employed 60 Vbeta primers together with 13 Jbeta primers. As originally analysed: About 9.9 million shared chains were among approximately 80 million unique TCR beta chains counted in a later analysis. Sequencing was performed with immunoSEQ multiplex PCR; in TCRdb, only in-frame clones are kept and a portion is missing. The DNA gave D and trimming, while V, J and clone size come from that table. The table includes approximately 100,000 clones, 60% to 80% detected once. Germline V gives CDR1 LNHNV, CDR2 YYDKDF (reference sequence). The length of the CDR3 is 14 residues. The chain carries TRBV15 and TRBJ2-5; the match to TRBD1 covers 7 bases. The J call may be incorrect, as the DNA end agrees better with TRBJ2-7. This clonotype was obtained from a man aged 60 to 69 in good health and CMV-seronegative. The sequencing input was PBMCs. The CDR3 protein is CATSSRQGRDEQYF. Here the CDR3 DNA reads TGTGCCACCAGCAGTCGACAGGGACGGGACGAGCAGTACTTC.